This T cell receptor beta chain was profiled in a study of T cells expressing NK-cell markers. Study as a whole: The TCR beta repertoires originated in sorted CD3+CD56+NKG2C+, CD3+CD56+NKG2C- and CD3+CD56-NKG2C+ T cells. Sequenced donors, eight in total, included seven who were HCMV-seropositive and one who was seronegative.

A note on this clonotype: Its antigen is currently unknown.

Study-wide findings and caveats: Specificity for HCMV among expanded NKG2C+ T cell clones was not established.

TCR beta cDNA was generated via 5'RACE template switching incorporating UMIs. TCRdb processed the 5' RACE reads again and assigns one entry to each CDR3 protein, with no DNA. This repertoire includes 500,000 to 700,000 distinct CDR3 sequences. Germline-derived CDR1 and CDR2 are SNHLY and FYNNEI. The CDR3 runs 16 residues. The sample taken for sequencing was blood T cells: a sorted CD56 or NKG2C T cell subset, CD4+ or CD8+ T cells, or bulk PBMC T cells (not recorded which). The TCR was taken from a man aged 18-30 years in good health. The J gene is TRBJ1-1, the V gene TRBV2. The chain's CDR3 is CASTRGRALTITEAFF. The variable domain in full, completed from reference TRBV2 and TRBJ1-1, reads EPEVTQTPSHQVTQMGQEVILRCVPISNHLYFYWYRQILGQKVEFLVSFYNNEISEKSEIFDDQFSVERPDGSNFTLKIRSTKLEDSAMYFCASTRGRALTITEAFFGQGTRLTVV.